This T cell receptor beta chain was captured in a study of cytomegalovirus exposure and HLA in healthy donors. Study-wide results and caveats: Of the V segments, some could not be distinguished, including TRBV6-2 and TRBV6-3, and were excluded. What a later analysis showed was that several of the most significant clusters appeared linked to common viral pathogens.

There are 15 residues in the CDR3. The V end was cut by 4 bases, the J end by 0 bases, with 13 bases between. Looked up from germline, CDR1 is SQVTM and CDR2 is ANQGSEA. As concerns this clone: What it recognizes is unknown.

It was with 60 Vbeta and 13 Jbeta primers that the PCR ran. Clones were read by immunoSEQ multiplex PCR, and TCRdb kept only the in-frame ones, dropping some. The table has about 140,000 clones, 78% seen once. Sequenced: PBMCs. The J gene is TRBJ2-4, the V gene TRBV29-1, with D perhaps TRBD1 (6 bases). The TCR was taken from a female donor in good health and CMV-seronegative. The CDR3: CSVVDSLLAKNIQYF. The CDR3, as DNA: TGCAGCGTTGTGGACAGCCTACTAGCCAAAAACATTCAGTACTTC.